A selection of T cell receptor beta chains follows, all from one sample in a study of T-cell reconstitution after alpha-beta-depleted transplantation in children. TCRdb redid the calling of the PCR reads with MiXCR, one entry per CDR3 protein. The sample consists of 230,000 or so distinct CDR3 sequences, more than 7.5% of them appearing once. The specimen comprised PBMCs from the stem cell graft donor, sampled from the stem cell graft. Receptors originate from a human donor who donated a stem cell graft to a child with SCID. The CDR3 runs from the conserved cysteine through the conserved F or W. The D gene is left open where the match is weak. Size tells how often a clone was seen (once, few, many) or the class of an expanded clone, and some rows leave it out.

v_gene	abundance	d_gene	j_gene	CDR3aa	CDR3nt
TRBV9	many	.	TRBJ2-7	CASSATGSHEQYF	TGTGCCAGCAGCGCTACAGGGTCCCACGAGCAGTACTTC
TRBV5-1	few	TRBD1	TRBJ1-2	CASSRDRVGNYGYTF	TGCGCCAGCAGCCGGGACAGGGTTGGGAACTATGGCTACACCTTC
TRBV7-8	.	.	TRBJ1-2	CASSPSVGFGYTF	TGTGCCAGCAGCCCTTCCGTAGGGTTCGGCTACACCTTC
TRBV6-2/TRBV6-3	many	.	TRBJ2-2	CASSYDSGSPTGELFF	TGTGCCAGCAGTTATGATAGCGGCTCCCCGACTGGGGAGCTGTTTTTT
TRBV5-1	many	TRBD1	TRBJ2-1	CASSLTGGSINEQFF	TGCGCCAGCAGCTTGACAGGGGGCTCCATCAATGAGCAGTTCTTC
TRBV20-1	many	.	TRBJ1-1	CSARDFGGRSGTEAFF	TGCAGTGCTAGAGATTTCGGTGGACGTAGCGGCACTGAAGCTTTCTTT
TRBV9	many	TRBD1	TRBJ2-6	CASSPRGTGYSGANVLTF	TGTGCCAGCAGCCCCAGGGGGACAGGATACTCTGGGGCCAACGTCCTGACTTTC
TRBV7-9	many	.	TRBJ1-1	CASSPPGDRVATEAFF	TGTGCCAGCAGCCCACCAGGAGATAGGGTAGCGACTGAAGCTTTCTTT
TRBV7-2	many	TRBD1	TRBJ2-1	CASSRRGQGLDEQFF	TGTGCCAGCAGTCGAAGGGGACAGGGTCTCGATGAGCAGTTCTTC
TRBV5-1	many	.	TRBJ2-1	CASSSLGSGATNEQFF	TGCGCCAGCAGCTCCCTCGGGTCGGGGGCTACCAATGAGCAGTTCTTC
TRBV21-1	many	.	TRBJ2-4	CASIATAAKNIQYF	TGTGCCAGCATCGCGACAGCAGCCAAAAACATTCAGTACTTC
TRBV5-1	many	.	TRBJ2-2	CASSLEGDTNTGELFF	TGCGCCAGCAGCTTGGAAGGAGATACGAACACCGGGGAGCTGTTTTTT
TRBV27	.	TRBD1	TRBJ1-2	CASSFSGGHGYTF	TGTGCCAGCAGTTTCTCAGGGGGGCATGGCTACACCTTC
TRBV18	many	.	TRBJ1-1	CASSPSGRPEAFF	TGTGCCAGCTCACCATCGGGGCGTCCTGAAGCTTTCTTT
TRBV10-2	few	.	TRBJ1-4	CASSESAGGRGKLFF	TGCGCCAGCAGTGAGTCGGCCGGAGGGCGCGGGAAACTGTTTTTT
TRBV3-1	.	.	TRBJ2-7	CASSQGDREQYF	TGTGCCAGCAGCCAAGGGGATCGCGAGCAGTACTTC
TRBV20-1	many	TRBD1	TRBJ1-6	CSAPDRGQGNSPLHF	TGCAGTGCCCCCGACAGGGGGCAAGGTAATTCACCCCTCCACTTT
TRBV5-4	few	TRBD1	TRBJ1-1	CASSLGDRLEAFF	TGTGCCAGCAGCTTGGGGGACAGACTTGAAGCTTTCTTT
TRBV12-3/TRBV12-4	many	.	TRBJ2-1	CASWGRGPQFF	TGTGCCAGCTGGGGTCGGGGGCCGCAGTTCTTC
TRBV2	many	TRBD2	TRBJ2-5	CASRENGLAGGLGTQYF	TGTGCCAGCAGAGAGAACGGACTAGCGGGGGGACTAGGGACCCAGTACTTC
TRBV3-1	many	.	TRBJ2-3	CASSQDTARADTQYF	TGTGCCAGCAGCCAAGATACAGCCAGAGCGGATACGCAGTATTTT
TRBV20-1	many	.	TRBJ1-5	CSARDSGTQPQHF	TGCAGTGCTAGAGATAGCGGTACGCAGCCCCAGCATTTT
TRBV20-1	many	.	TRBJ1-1	CSAPRGVAGTEAFF	TGCAGTGCGCCGAGAGGGGTCGCGGGGACTGAAGCTTTCTTT
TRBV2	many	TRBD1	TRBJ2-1	CASSPDRGRLIYNEQFF	TGTGCCAGCAGTCCCGACAGGGGAAGATTGATATACAATGAGCAGTTCTTC
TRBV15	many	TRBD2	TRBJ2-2	CATSRDLGSGGFGELFF	TGTGCCACCAGCAGAGATCTGGGTAGCGGGGGGTTCGGGGAGCTGTTTTTT
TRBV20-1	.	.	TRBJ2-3	CSASNIVTDFITSTDTQYF	TGCAGTGCTAGTAACATCGTGACAGACTTTATTACTAGCACAGATACGCAGTATTTT
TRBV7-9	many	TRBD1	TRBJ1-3	CASSRGQGASGNTIYF	TGTGCCAGCAGCCGGGGACAGGGGGCATCTGGAAACACCATATATTTT